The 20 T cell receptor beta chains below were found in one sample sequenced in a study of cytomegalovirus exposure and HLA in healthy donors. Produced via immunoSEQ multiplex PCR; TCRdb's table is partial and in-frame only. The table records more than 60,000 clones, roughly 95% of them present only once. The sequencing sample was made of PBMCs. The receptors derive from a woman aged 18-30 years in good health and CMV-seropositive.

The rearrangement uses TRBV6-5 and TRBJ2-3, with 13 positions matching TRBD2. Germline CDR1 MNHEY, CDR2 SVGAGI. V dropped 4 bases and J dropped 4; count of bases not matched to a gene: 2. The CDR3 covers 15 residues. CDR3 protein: CASSWTSGSPDTQYF. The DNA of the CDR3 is TGTGCCAGCAGTTGGACTAGCGGGAGCCCAGATACGCAGTATTTT.

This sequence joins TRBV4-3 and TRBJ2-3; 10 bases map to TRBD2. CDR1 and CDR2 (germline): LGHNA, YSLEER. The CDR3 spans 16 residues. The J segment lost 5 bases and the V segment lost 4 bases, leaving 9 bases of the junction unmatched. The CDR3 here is CASSRILAGAKDTQYF. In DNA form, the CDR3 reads TGCGCCAGCAGCCGGATTCTAGCGGGAGCTAAAGATACGCAGTATTTT.

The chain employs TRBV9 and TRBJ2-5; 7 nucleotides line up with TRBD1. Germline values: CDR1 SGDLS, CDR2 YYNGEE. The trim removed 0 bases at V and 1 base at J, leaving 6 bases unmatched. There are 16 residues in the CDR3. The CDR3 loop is CASSVEGDSIQETQYF. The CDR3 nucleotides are TGTGCCAGCAGCGTAGAGGGGGACAGTATCCAAGAGACCCAGTACTTC.

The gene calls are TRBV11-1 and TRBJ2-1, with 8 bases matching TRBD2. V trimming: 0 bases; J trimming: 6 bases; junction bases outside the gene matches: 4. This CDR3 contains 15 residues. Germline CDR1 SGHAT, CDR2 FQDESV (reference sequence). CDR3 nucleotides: TGTGCCAGCAGCTTAGCTCGGGAGGGGTTCAATGAGCAGTTCTTC. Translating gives CASSLAREGFNEQFF.

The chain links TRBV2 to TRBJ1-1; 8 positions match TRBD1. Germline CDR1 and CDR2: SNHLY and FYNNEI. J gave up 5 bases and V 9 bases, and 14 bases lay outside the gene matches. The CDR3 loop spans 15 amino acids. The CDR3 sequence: CARGLKGQGKTEAFF. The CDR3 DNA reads TGTGCCAGGGGCCTGAAAGGACAGGGTAAAACTGAAGCTTTCTTT.

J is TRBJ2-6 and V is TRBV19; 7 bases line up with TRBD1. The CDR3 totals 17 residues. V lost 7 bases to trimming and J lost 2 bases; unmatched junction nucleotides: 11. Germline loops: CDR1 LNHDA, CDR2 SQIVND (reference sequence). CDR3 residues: CASTPDRAPAGANVLTF. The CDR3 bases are TGTGCCAGTACTCCCGACAGGGCCCCCGCTGGGGCCAACGTCCTGACTTTC.

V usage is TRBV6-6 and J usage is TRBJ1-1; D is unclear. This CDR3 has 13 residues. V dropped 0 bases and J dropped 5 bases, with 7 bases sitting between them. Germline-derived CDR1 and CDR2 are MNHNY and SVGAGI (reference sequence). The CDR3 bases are TGTGCCAGCAGTTACTCCGAGGGTACTGAAGCTTTCTTT. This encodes CASSYSEGTEAFF.

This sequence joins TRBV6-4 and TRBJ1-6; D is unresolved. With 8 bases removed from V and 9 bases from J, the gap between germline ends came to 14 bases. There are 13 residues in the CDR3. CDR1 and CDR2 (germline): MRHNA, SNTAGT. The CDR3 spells CASFTGISSPLHF. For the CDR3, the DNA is TGTGCCAGCTTCACGGGGATTAGTTCACCCCTCCACTTT.

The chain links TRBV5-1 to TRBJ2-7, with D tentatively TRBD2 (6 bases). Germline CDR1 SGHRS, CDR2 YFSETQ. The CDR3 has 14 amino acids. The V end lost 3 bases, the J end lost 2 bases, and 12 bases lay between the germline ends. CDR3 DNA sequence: TGCGCCAGCAGCTGGCGGGAACGGACCTACGAGCAGTACTTC. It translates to CASSWRERTYEQYF. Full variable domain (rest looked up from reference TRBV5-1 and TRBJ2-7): KAGVTQTPRYLIKTRGQQVTLSCSPISGHRSVSWYQQTPGQGLQFLFEYFSETQRNKGNFPGRFSGRQFSNSRSEMNVSTLELGDSALYLCASSWRERTYEQYFGPGTRLTVT.

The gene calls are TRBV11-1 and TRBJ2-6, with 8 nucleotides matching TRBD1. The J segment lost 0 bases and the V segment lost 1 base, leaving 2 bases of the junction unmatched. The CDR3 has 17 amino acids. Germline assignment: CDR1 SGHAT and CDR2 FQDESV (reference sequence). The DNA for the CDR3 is TGTGCCAGCAGCTTAGAGACAGGGGCCTCTGGGGCCAACGTCCTGACTTTC. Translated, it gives CASSLETGASGANVLTF. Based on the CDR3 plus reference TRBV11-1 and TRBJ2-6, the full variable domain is EAEVAQSPRYKITEKSQAVAFWCDPISGHATLYWYRQILGQGPELLVQFQDESVVDDSQLPKDRFSAERLKGVDSTLKIQPAELGDSAMYLCASSLETGASGANVLTFGAGSRLTVL.

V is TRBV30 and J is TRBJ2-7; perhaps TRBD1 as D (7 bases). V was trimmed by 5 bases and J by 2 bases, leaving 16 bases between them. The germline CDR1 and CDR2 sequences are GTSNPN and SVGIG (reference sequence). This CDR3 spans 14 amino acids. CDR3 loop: CAWGEGRGAYEQYF. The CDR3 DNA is TGTGCCTGGGGTGAAGGCAGGGGGGCCTACGAGCAGTACTTC.

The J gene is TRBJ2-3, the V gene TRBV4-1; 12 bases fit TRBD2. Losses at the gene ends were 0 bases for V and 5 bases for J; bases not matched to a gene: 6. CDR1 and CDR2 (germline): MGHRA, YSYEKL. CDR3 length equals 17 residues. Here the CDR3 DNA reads TGCGCCAGCAGCCAAGAGAGACTAGCGGGAGTTCTAGATACGCAGTATTTT. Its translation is CASSQERLAGVLDTQYF.

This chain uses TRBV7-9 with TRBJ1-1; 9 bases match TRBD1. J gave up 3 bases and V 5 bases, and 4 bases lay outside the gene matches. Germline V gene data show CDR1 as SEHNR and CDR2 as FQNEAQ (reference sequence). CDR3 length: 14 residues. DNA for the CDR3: TGTGCCAGCAGCCTACAGGGGGCGCACACTGAAGCTTTCTTT. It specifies CASSLQGAHTEAFF.

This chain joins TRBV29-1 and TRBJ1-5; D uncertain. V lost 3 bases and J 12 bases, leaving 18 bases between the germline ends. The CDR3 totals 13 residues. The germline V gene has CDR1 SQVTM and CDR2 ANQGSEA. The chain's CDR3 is CSVEVRGVFGQHF. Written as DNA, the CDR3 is TGCAGCGTTGAGGTGCGGGGTGTGTTTGGCCAGCATTTT. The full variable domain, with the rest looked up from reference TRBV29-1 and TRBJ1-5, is SAVISQKPSRDICQRGTSLTIQCQVDSQVTMMFWYRQQPGQSLTLIATANQGSEATYESGFVIDKFPISRPNLTFSTLTVSNMSPEDSSIYLCSVEVRGVFGQHFGDGTRLSIL.

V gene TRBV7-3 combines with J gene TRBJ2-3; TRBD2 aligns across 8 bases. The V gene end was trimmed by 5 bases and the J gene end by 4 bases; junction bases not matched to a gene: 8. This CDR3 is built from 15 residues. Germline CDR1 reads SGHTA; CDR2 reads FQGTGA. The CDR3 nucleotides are TGTGCCAGCAGCCAAACTAGCGGTCAATCAGATACGCAGTATTTT. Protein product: CASSQTSGQSDTQYF.

The CDR3 nucleotides read TGCAGTGCGGGGCTGGGGCAGCCCCAGCATTTT. Its translation: CSAGLGQPQHF. This rearrangement joins TRBV20-1 to TRBJ1-5, with D possibly matching TRBD1 (5 bases). CDR1 DFQATT and CDR2 SNEGSKA come from the germline V gene (reference sequence). There are 11 residues in the CDR3. Trimming left V 6 bases short and J 7 bases short, with 10 bases between.

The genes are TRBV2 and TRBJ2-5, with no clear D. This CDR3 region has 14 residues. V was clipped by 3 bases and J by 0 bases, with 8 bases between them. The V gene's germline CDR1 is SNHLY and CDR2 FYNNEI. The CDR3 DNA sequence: TGTGCCAGCAGTGACTCTCAGTACCAAGAGACCCAGTACTTC. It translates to CASSDSQYQETQYF.

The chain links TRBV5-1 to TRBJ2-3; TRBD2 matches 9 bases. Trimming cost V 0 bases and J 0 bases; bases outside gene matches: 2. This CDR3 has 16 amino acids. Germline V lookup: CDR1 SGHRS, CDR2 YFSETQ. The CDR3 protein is CASSLVAGASTDTQYF. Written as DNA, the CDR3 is TGCGCCAGCAGCTTGGTAGCGGGAGCTAGCACAGATACGCAGTATTTT.

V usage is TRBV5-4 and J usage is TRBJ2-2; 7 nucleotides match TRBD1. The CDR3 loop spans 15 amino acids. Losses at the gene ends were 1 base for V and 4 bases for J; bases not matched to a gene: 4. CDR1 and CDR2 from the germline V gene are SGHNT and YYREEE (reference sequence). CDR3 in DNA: TGTGCCAGCAGCTTGACAGGGGTGAGCACCGGGGAGCTGTTTTTT. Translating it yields CASSLTGVSTGELFF.

The DNA for the CDR3 is TGTGCCAGTAGTATATCAATGTCTCGAGACAATGAGCAGTTCTTC. Its protein product is CASSISMSRDNEQFF. The V call is TRBV19, the J call TRBJ2-1; D uncertain. The CDR3 has 15 amino acids. Germline values: CDR1 LNHDA, CDR2 SQIVND (reference sequence). The V and J ends lost 2 bases and 5 bases respectively, with 13 bases between them.